Each of the 20 T cell receptor beta chains below was sequenced from the same sample in a study of shared clonotypes between healthy human individuals. Clones were read by immunoSEQ multiplex PCR, and TCRdb kept only the in-frame ones, dropping some. The sample includes fewer than 130,000 clones, approximately 70% of them seen just once. The specimen was memory CD8+ T cells sorted from blood. This sample's subset: CD45RO+ cells pooled with CCR7-negative TemRA cells. Every receptor here comes from a woman aged 25 to 39 in good health.

The chain employs TRBV29-1 and TRBJ1-1; 9 positions match TRBD1. The J segment lost 5 bases and the V segment lost 8 bases, leaving 12 bases of the junction unmatched. Germline CDR1 reads SQVTM; CDR2 reads ANQGSEA. The CDR3 length is 14 residues. The CDR3 nucleotides are TGCAGCAGCTCCCGGGACAGGGAGGGTACTGAAGCTTTCTTT. Translated: CSSSRDREGTEAFF.

The rearrangement joins TRBV5-5 to TRBJ2-7; either TRBD1 or TRBD2 may fit D (5 bases each). The V and J ends lost 4 bases and 3 bases respectively, with 20 bases between them. The V gene's germline CDR1 is SGHKS and CDR2 YYEKEE (reference sequence). The CDR3 sequence is 16 residues long. In DNA, the CDR3 is TGTGCCAGCAGCCCCTATTGGGACGGAATTTTCTACGAGCAGTACTTC. Translating gives CASSPYWDGIFYEQYF.

J is TRBJ2-3 and V is TRBV4-1; TRBD2 agrees at 8 bases. The V and J ends lost 4 bases and 0 bases, in that order; junction bases with no gene match: 6. This CDR3 spans 16 amino acids. Germline CDR1 is MGHRA and CDR2 is YSYEKL. The CDR3 protein is CASSPSASGSTDTQYF. CDR3 DNA sequence: TGCGCCAGCAGCCCATCAGCTAGCGGGAGCACAGATACGCAGTATTTT.

This clone was found a few times. J is TRBJ1-3 and V is TRBV29-1, with D possibly being TRBD1 (5 bases). V gave up 2 bases and J gave up 2 bases, with 13 bases separating them. This CDR3 has 15 residues. The V gene's germline CDR1 is SQVTM and CDR2 ANQGSEA. The CDR3 here is CSVERGRGAGNTIYF. In DNA, the CDR3 is TGCAGCGTTGAACGAGGGCGGGGGGCTGGAAACACCATATATTTT.

The chain employs TRBV5-1 and TRBJ2-1; D is possibly TRBD1 (6 bases). Trimming stripped 3 bases from V and 4 bases from J, with 11 bases between. CDR1 SGHRS and CDR2 YFSETQ come from the germline V gene. This CDR3 has 14 residues. The CDR3 DNA reads TGCGCCAGCAGCTGGGCCGGACAGTACAATGAGCAGTTCTTC. Translation gives CASSWAGQYNEQFF.

The CDR3 nucleotides read TGCGCCAGCAGCTTGGGCTACGGGAGAAGGCCCTACGAGCAGTACTTC. Amino acid sequence: CASSLGYGRRPYEQYF. The V and J genes are TRBV5-1 and TRBJ2-7; D perhaps matches TRBD2 (6 bases). CDR3 size: 16 residues. Germline V CDR1 and CDR2: SGHRS, YFSETQ. Trimming cost V 0 bases and J 2 bases, with 15 bases left between them.

The chain is built from TRBV12-2 and TRBJ2-1. TRBV12-2 has pseudogene status. The CDR3 covers 17 residues. CDR3: CASRPGGVGCSYNEQFF. The CDR3 DNA is TGTGCAAGTCGCCCAGGGGGGGTCGGCTGCTCCTACAATGAGCAGTTCTTC.

The V and J genes are TRBV19 and TRBJ2-2; D is unresolved. V gave up 8 bases and J gave up 6 bases, with 19 bases separating them. Germline V CDR1 and CDR2: LNHDA, SQIVND (reference sequence). This CDR3 region has 15 residues. Written as DNA, the CDR3 is TGTGCCAGTGTCTATCACGGGCTTCAGCCCGGGGAGCTGTTTTTT. Protein sequence: CASVYHGLQPGELFF.

The rearrangement uses TRBV27 and TRBJ2-7; 12 bases map to TRBD1. There are 16 residues in the CDR3. Losses at the gene ends were 2 bases for V and 4 bases for J; bases not matched to a gene: 6. Germline V CDR1 and CDR2: MNHEY, SMNVEV (reference sequence). The CDR3 nucleotides read TGTGCCAGCAGTTTACGGGGACAGGGGGCTGTTTACGAGCAGTACTTC. It encodes CASSLRGQGAVYEQYF.

The chain uses TRBV28 and TRBJ2-5; 9 bases match TRBD2. The J call is in doubt because the DNA end fits TRBJ2-7 better. This CDR3 has 15 residues. CDR1 is MDHEN, CDR2 SYDVKM, per germline. CDR3 nucleotides: TGTGCCAGCAGTTTATTGCGGGGGGGGTTAGGCGAGCAGTACTTC. It yields the protein CASSLLRGGLGEQYF.

The genes are TRBV28 and TRBJ1-5, with 10 bases aligning to TRBD1. Losses at the gene ends were 3 bases for V and 4 bases for J; bases not matched to a gene: 18. This CDR3 has 20 amino acids. CDR1 is MDHEN and CDR2 is SYDVKM in the germline V gene. CDR3 in DNA: TGTGCCAGCAGTTTGTTCGGGACAGGGGCTATATTTTGGTGGAATCAGCCCCAGCATTTT. As protein: CASSLFGTGAIFWWNQPQHF.

This clone has ten or more counts. The chain links TRBV28 to TRBJ2-1, with D perhaps being TRBD1 or TRBD2 (5 bases each). This CDR3 region has 12 residues. Deletions cut 3 bases from V and 10 bases from J, with 10 bases between. Germline CDR1 reads MDHEN; CDR2 reads SYDVKM. CDR3 sequence (DNA): TGTGCCAGCAGTTTTCGAGGGGTCGAGCAGTTCTTC. This translates into CASSFRGVEQFF.

As concerns this clone: A much bigger clone sits one base away, suggesting this may be a read error. The chain links TRBV29-1 to TRBJ2-7; 7 nucleotides line up with TRBD1. This CDR3 is 12 amino acids long. Germline V gives CDR1 SQVTM, CDR2 ANQGSEA. V was clipped by 6 bases and J by 0 bases; unmatched bases: 2. CDR3 nucleotides: TGCAGCGTACGGGACAGCTCCTACGAGCAGTACTTC. It yields the protein CSVRDSSYEQYF.

In its sample, this clone was seen many times. The chain employs TRBV19 and TRBJ2-7; D not certain. Germline CDR1 and CDR2: LNHDA and SQIVND (reference sequence). The CDR3 sequence is 14 residues long. V was shortened by 3 bases and J by 3 bases, with 12 bases between the two germline ends. The CDR3 nucleotides are TGTGCCAGTAGTATCTCCCTTGGCAGCTACGAGCAGTACTTC. Residues: CASSISLGSYEQYF.

Note on this clone: Other DNA sequences in the same sample also yield this CDR3. This chain connects TRBV2 to TRBJ1-5, with a possible D match to TRBD1 (6 bases). V was pared by 3 bases and J by 5 bases, with 11 bases between. The CDR3 length is 14 residues. Germline CDR1 and CDR2: SNHLY and FYNNEI. CDR3 coding DNA: TGTGCCAGCAGTGAGGGGCAGGGGTATCAGCCCCAGCATTTT. It translates to CASSEGQGYQPQHF.

On this clone itself: Other DNA sequences in the same sample also yield this CDR3. The chain links TRBV19 to TRBJ2-3; TRBD1 matches 7 bases. CDR1 and CDR2 (germline): LNHDA, SQIVND (reference sequence). There are 15 residues in the CDR3. The V gene end was trimmed by 5 bases and the J gene end by 0 bases; junction bases not matched to a gene: 5. The CDR3 DNA sequence: TGTGCCAGTAGTCCTGACAGGGCAAGCACAGATACGCAGTATTTT. This translates into CASSPDRASTDTQYF.

The chain employs TRBV19 and TRBJ2-1, with 9 bases matching TRBD2. Trimming took 5 bases from V and 2 from J; bases not matched to a gene: 10. The CDR3 extends over 17 amino acids. Germline CDR1 and CDR2: LNHDA and SQIVND (reference sequence). The CDR3 DNA reads TGTGCCAGTAGTCTGCGACTAGCGGCACCTCCCTACAATGAGCAGTTCTTC. Protein product: CASSLRLAAPPYNEQFF.

Remarks on this clone: One end of the junction does not line up with germline, which may come from a read error. The chain links TRBV19 to TRBJ2-1; 10 bases align to TRBD1. The germline gives CDR1 LNHDA, CDR2 SQIVND (reference sequence). CDR3 length equals 15 residues. The CDR3 coding sequence is TGTGCCAGCAGTAAACACCGGGACAGGGGCGATGAGCAGTTCTTC. This gives the protein CASSKHRDRGDEQFF.

This clone was recorded a few times. The J gene is TRBJ1-1, the V gene TRBV9; the D is unclear. V gave up 0 bases and J gave up 8 bases, with 8 bases separating them. From germline, CDR1 is SGDLS and CDR2 YYNGEE. The CDR3 consists of 12 residues. The CDR3 is CASSVAGGEAFF. The CDR3 DNA sequence: TGTGCCAGCAGCGTAGCAGGAGGAGAAGCTTTCTTT.

In this sample, this clone turned up a few times. The DNA for the CDR3 is TGTGCCAGCAGTCAGGGTGGAGGCAATCAGCCCCAGCATTTT. The encoded protein is CASSQGGGNQPQHF. The rearrangement joins TRBV2 to TRBJ1-5; D is possibly TRBD1 (5 bases). The CDR3 runs 14 residues. The V and J ends lost 5 bases and 2 bases respectively, with 10 bases between them. The germline V gene has CDR1 SNHLY and CDR2 FYNNEI.